Listed below are T cell receptor beta chains from one sample, sequenced in a study of blood T cell repertoires in COVID-19. Profiling relied on immunoSEQ multiplex PCR, and the TCRdb table lists in-frame clones only, not all of them. Of 52,000 or so clones in the sample, 84% were seen once. The sequenced material came from peripheral blood. These receptors came from a man between 50 and 59 years old with acute or convalescent COVID-19. Each CDR3 is given with its conserved first and last residue. The D gene is left open where the match is weak. Size is stated for part of the rows, as once, few or many counts, or as a class when the clone is expanded.

TRBJ2-5	TRBV27	TRBD2	.	CASSYLAGGPPQETQYF	TGTGCCAGCAGTTATCTAGCGGGGGGCCCCCCCCAAGAGACCCAGTACTTC
TRBJ1-3	TRBV6-6	.	.	CASSAGVFGNTIYF	TGTGCCAGCAGCGCAGGGGTGTTTGGAAACACCATATATTTT
TRBJ2-7	TRBV27	TRBD1	.	CASSSFEVTGYPYEQYF	TGTGCCAGCAGTTCGTTCGAAGTGACAGGGTATCCCTACGAGCAGTACTTC
TRBJ1-5	TRBV30	.	many	CAWRSSILEVRPPVERAQHF	TGTGCCTGGAGATCTAGCATATTGGAGGTGAGACCACCGGTTGAGAGGGCCCAGCATTTT
TRBJ1-2	TRBV6-6	TRBD1	.	CASSSTGGASAYGYTF	TGTGCCAGCAGTTCGACAGGGGGCGCATCAGCCTATGGCTACACCTTC
TRBJ2-1	TRBV10-3	TRBD2	.	CAISEGLAGAGEQFF	TGTGCCATCAGTGAGGGACTAGCGGGAGCAGGTGAGCAGTTCTTC
TRBJ2-6	TRBV6-5	.	once	CASSYSADSGANVLTF	TGTGCCAGCAGTTACTCGGCAGACTCTGGGGCCAACGTCCTGACTTTC
TRBJ2-2	TRBV9	TRBD2	.	CASNPGLAGAGELFF	TGTGCCAGCAACCCGGGGCTAGCGGGGGCCGGGGAGCTGTTTTTT
TRBJ1-2	TRBV7-8	TRBD1	.	CASSLGQGAGGYTF	TGTGCCAGCAGCTTAGGGCAGGGGGCGGGTGGCTACACCTTC
TRBJ1-1	TRBV11-1	TRBD1	.	CASSWRTGENTEAFF	TGTGCCAGCAGCTGGCGGACAGGGGAGAACACTGAAGCTTTCTTT
TRBJ2-1	TRBV5-1	TRBD2	.	CASRARLAGLNEQFF	TGCGCCAGCCGAGCCCGACTAGCGGGATTGAATGAGCAGTTCTTC
TRBJ2-3	TRBV24-1	TRBD2	.	CATSDLRLAGADTQYF	TGTGCCACCAGTGATCTGCGGCTAGCGGGAGCAGATACGCAGTATTTT
TRBJ1-2	TRBV7-2	.	.	CASSPTVGVFAYGYTF	TGTGCCAGCAGCCCCACCGTCGGGGTGTTTGCCTATGGCTACACCTTC
TRBJ1-2	TRBV12-3/TRBV12-4	.	medium-sized	CASSFGQSYGYTF	TGTGCCAGCAGTTTCGGACAGAGCTATGGCTACACCTTC
TRBJ2-3	TRBV7-3	TRBD2	.	CASSFEAGARDTQYF	TGTGCCAGCAGCTTTGAAGCGGGAGCTAGAGATACGCAGTATTTT
TRBJ2-2	TRBV5-1	TRBD2	.	CASSFMLAGGPDVGELFF	TGCGCCAGCAGCTTTATGCTAGCGGGAGGGCCGGATGTCGGGGAGCTGTTTTTT
TRBJ2-2	TRBV5-1	.	.	CASSYNDGGGELFF	TGCGCCAGCAGCTACAACGACGGCGGCGGGGAGCTGTTTTTT
TRBJ2-7	TRBV3-1/TRBV3-2	TRBD2	.	CASSQPSGRKISYEQYF	TGTGCCAGCAGCCAACCTAGCGGGAGAAAAATCTCCTACGAGCAGTACTTC
TRBJ2-1	TRBV18	TRBD1	few	CASSQLGQGINEQFF	TGTGCCAGCTCTCAATTGGGACAGGGGATCAATGAGCAGTTCTTC
TRBJ2-1	TRBV5-1	.	.	CASSLSGPYNEQFF	TGCGCCAGCAGCTTGAGCGGCCCCTACAATGAGCAGTTCTTC
TRBJ2-3	TRBV29-1	TRBD2	.	CSADSGSGFADTQYF	TGCAGCGCCGATAGCGGGAGTGGGTTTGCAGATACGCAGTATTTT
TRBJ1-1	TRBV9	.	.	CASSVESENTEAFF	TGTGCCAGCAGCGTAGAAAGCGAGAACACTGAAGCTTTCTTT
TRBJ1-6	TRBV4-2	TRBD1	.	CASSQVGTGDERLALHF	TGTGCCAGCAGCCAAGTGGGGACAGGGGACGAGCGGCTGGCCCTCCACTTT
TRBJ1-3	TRBV5-5	.	few	CASSLVPGSGNTIYF	TGTGCCAGCAGCTTGGTCCCAGGGTCTGGAAACACCATATATTTT
TRBJ2-7	TRBV7-9	TRBD1	.	CASSLRDRGYEQYF	TGTGCCAGCAGCTTAAGGGACAGGGGCTACGAGCAGTACTTC
TRBJ1-2	TRBV30	.	.	CAWIREEEVCYGYTF	TGTGCCTGGATAAGGGAAGAGGAGGTGTGCTATGGCTACACCTTC
TRBJ2-2	TRBV7-3	.	few	CASSPLGAGSGGELFF	TGTGCCAGCAGCCCCCTTGGGGCAGGGTCTGGCGGGGAGCTGTTTTTT
TRBJ2-1	TRBV6-5	.	few	CASRDSPSSYNEQFF	TGTGCCAGCAGGGACTCCCCAAGCTCCTACAATGAGCAGTTCTTC
TRBJ2-5	TRBV2	TRBD2	.	CASRTTSWETQYF	TGTGCCAGCAGGACGACTAGCTGGGAGACCCAGTACTTC
TRBJ2-1	TRBV9	.	.	CASSFTGNEQFF	TGTGCCAGCAGCTTTACAGGGAATGAGCAGTTCTTC
TRBJ2-7	TRBV5-4	.	.	CASSLAGRLKYF	TGTGCCAGCAGCTTGGCCGGCAGGCTAAAGTACTTC
TRBJ2-5	TRBV21-1	.	.	CASSKVTGGGETQYF	TGTGCCAGCAGCAAGGTGACAGGGGGAGGGGAGACCCAGTACTTC
TRBJ2-1	TRBV7-3	TRBD2	.	CASSLSLGGGYNEQFF	TGTGCCAGCAGCCTCTCCCTCGGGGGGGGATACAATGAGCAGTTCTTC
TRBJ2-2	TRBV19	.	.	CASTPGPQYGELFF	TGTGCCAGTACCCCGGGTCCCCAATATGGGGAGCTGTTTTTT
TRBJ2-3	TRBV27	TRBD1	.	CASSFTGGSPDTQYF	TGTGCCAGCAGCTTCACAGGGGGCAGCCCAGATACGCAGTATTTT
TRBJ1-1	TRBV7-9	.	few	CASNILQSGGTEAFF	TGTGCCAGCAACATCCTGCAGTCGGGGGGCACTGAAGCTTTCTTT
TRBJ1-1	TRBV6-5	.	.	CASRGPRMTEAFF	TGTGCCAGCAGGGGCCCAAGGATGACTGAAGCTTTCTTT
TRBJ2-7	TRBV6-5	TRBD2	few	CASCLAGGSYEQYF	TGTGCCAGCTGTTTAGCGGGAGGGTCCTACGAGCAGTACTTC
TRBJ2-3	TRBV19	TRBD2	.	CASFSRETDTQYF	TGTGCCAGTTTTTCGCGGGAGACAGATACGCAGTATTTT
TRBJ2-1	TRBV10-3	TRBD2	.	CAISESLGRREGRSSYNEQFF	TGTGCCATCAGTGAGTCGCTAGGAAGGCGGGAGGGCCGGAGCTCCTACAATGAGCAGTTCTTC
TRBJ2-7	TRBV6-1	TRBD2	.	CASSEQAGGYEQYF	TGTGCCAGCAGTGAACAAGCGGGAGGCTACGAGCAGTACTTC
TRBJ1-1	TRBV29-1	TRBD1	.	CSVRTGTDTEAFF	TGCAGCGTGCGGACAGGGACAGACACTGAAGCTTTCTTT
TRBJ1-1	TRBV27	.	once	CASSSRTANTEAFF	TGTGCCAGCAGTTCCCGGACAGCGAACACTGAAGCTTTCTTT
TRBJ2-3	TRBV18	.	.	CASSRDITDTQYF	TGTGCCAGCTCAAGGGACATCACAGATACGCAGTATTTT
TRBJ2-3	TRBV19	TRBD1	.	CASAFWTGVGRDTDTQYF	TGTGCCAGTGCATTCTGGACAGGGGTCGGGCGGGATACAGATACGCAGTATTTT